The 21 T cell receptor beta chains in this list originate from one sample, sequenced in a study of long-term antiretroviral therapy in people with HIV. Survey level was the resolution at which the v3.0 immunoSEQ assay ran. Using immunoSEQ multiplex PCR, the repertoire was profiled, and TCRdb retains in-frame clones only, with some absent. In the table there are about 35,000 clones, under 85% of which are singletons. The source was unsorted PBMCs, collected 3 years after starting antiretroviral therapy. These receptors all stem from a man between 50 and 59 years old with HIV.

This clone was detected a few times. This chain connects TRBV7-2 to TRBJ2-7; D not resolved. CDR3 size: 14 residues. From germline, CDR1 is SGHTA and CDR2 FQGNSA. Between the trimmed V and J ends, which lost 2 bases and 2 bases, there was a span of 10 bases. CDR3 in amino acids: CASSLLGITYEQYF. The CDR3 region has the DNA TGTGCCAGCAGCTTATTAGGGATCACCTACGAGCAGTACTTC.

The V gene is TRBV5-1, the J gene TRBJ2-7; D is unclear. This CDR3 has 16 amino acids. CDR1 SGHRS and CDR2 YFSETQ come from the germline V gene. Trimming pared 0 bases from V and 0 bases from J, leaving 13 bases between. CDR3 nucleotides: TGCGCCAGCAGCTTGGTCTCTGGCAGCCCCTCCTACGAGCAGTACTTC. Its translation is CASSLVSGSPSYEQYF.

The rearrangement joins TRBV5-1 to TRBJ2-3; 16 positions agree with TRBD2. Trimming took 4 bases from V and 0 from J; bases not matched to a gene: 8. This CDR3 contains 19 residues. Germline V gene data show CDR1 as SGHRS and CDR2 as YFSETQ. CDR3 nucleotide sequence: TGCGCCAGCAGCGGGGGACTAGCGGGGGGGATTTCTAGCACAGATACGCAGTATTTT. Its translation: CASSGGLAGGISSTDTQYF.

Only one count was recorded for this clone. DNA of the CDR3: TGTGCCAGCAGCGTCCGGGGGGGCCTTGTCGGGGAGCTGTTTTTT. It codes for CASSVRGGLVGELFF. The rearrangement joins TRBV9 to TRBJ2-2, with TRBD2 identical over 8 bases. Trimming took 2 bases from V and 7 from J; bases not matched to a gene: 7. The CDR3 contains 15 residues. In germline, CDR1 is SGDLS, CDR2 YYNGEE.

The chain carries TRBV7-9 and TRBJ1-1, with a possible D match to TRBD1 (5 bases). Germline CDR1 and CDR2: SEHNR and FQNEAQ (reference sequence). CDR3 length: 14 amino acids. V dropped 3 bases and J dropped 6 bases, with 14 bases sitting between them. Written as DNA, the CDR3 is TGTGCCAGCAGCTTCAGGGAGGCTGTCGCTGAAGCTTTCTTT. Its translation: CASSFREAVAEAFF.

This clone was counted a few times. V is TRBV5-4 and J is TRBJ1-4, with D perhaps matching TRBD1 (5 bases). Looked up from germline, CDR1 is SGHNT and CDR2 is YYREEE (reference sequence). This CDR3 contains 19 residues. The germline V and J ends were trimmed by 2 bases and 3 bases, with 23 bases remaining between them. This chain's CDR3 is CASSFGRPGEREANEKLFF. The CDR3 region has the DNA TGTGCCAGCAGCTTTGGTCGACCGGGGGAGCGGGAGGCTAATGAAAAACTGTTTTTT. The variable domain in full, completed from reference TRBV5-4 and TRBJ1-4, reads ETGVTQSPTHLIKTRGQQVTLRCSSQSGHNTVSWYQQALGQGPQFIFQYYREEENGRGNFPPRFSGLQFPNYSSELNVNALELDDSALYLCASSFGRPGEREANEKLFFGSGTQLSVL.

V usage is TRBV12-5 and J usage is TRBJ2-3; no definite D call. This CDR3 has 13 residues. Germline V gene sequence: CDR1 LGHNT, CDR2 FRNRAP. V shed 3 bases and J shed 1 base, with 5 bases lying between them. CDR3 in DNA: TGTGCTAGTGGTTTCTCGGGCACAGATACGCAGTATTTT. The encoded protein is CASGFSGTDTQYF.

This rearrangement joins TRBV11-1 to TRBJ2-5, with 11 bases identical to TRBD2. The CDR3 consists of 16 residues. CDR1 is SGHAT, CDR2 FQDESV, per germline (reference sequence). V lost 4 bases, J lost 1 base, and 5 bases stayed unmatched. This CDR3 is CASSSGGTSGQETQYF. DNA for the CDR3: TGTGCCAGCAGCTCCGGGGGGACTAGCGGCCAAGAGACCCAGTACTTC.

This clone turned up a few times. This rearrangement joins TRBV28 to TRBJ2-5; possible D gene TRBD1, 6 bases. There are 17 residues in the CDR3. CDR1 is MDHEN and CDR2 is SYDVKM in the germline V gene. The germline V and J ends were trimmed by 1 base and 4 bases, with 19 bases remaining between them. The chain's CDR3 is CASSLYDRYQGGETQYF. The CDR3 DNA reads as TGTGCCAGCAGTTTATACGACAGGTACCAAGGCGGAGAGACCCAGTACTTC.

The V call is TRBV4-3, the J call TRBJ2-3, with 13 nucleotides matching TRBD2. V dropped 0 bases and J dropped 0; count of bases not matched to a gene: 6. This CDR3 has 19 amino acids. Germline V CDR1 and CDR2: LGHNA, YSLEER. CDR3 in DNA: TGCGCCAGCAGCCAAGAACGGACTAGCGGGGGCCTTAGCACAGATACGCAGTATTTT. Residues: CASSQERTSGGLSTDTQYF.

The chain recombines TRBV2 with TRBJ2-4; 8 bases map to TRBD2. The CDR3 has 16 amino acids. Germline loops: CDR1 SNHLY, CDR2 FYNNEI. V gave up 1 base and J gave up 4 bases; unmatched junction bases: 6. The CDR3 bases are TGTGCCAGCAGTGAAGATCGGGGGGGGCGTAAAAACATTCAGTACTTC. This gives the protein CASSEDRGGRKNIQYF.

The chain recombines TRBV13 with TRBJ1-3; no definite D call. The CDR3 loop spans 15 amino acids. Looked up from germline, CDR1 is PRHDT and CDR2 is FYEKMQ (reference sequence). Between the trimmed V and J ends, which lost 7 bases and 0 bases, there was a span of 13 bases. CDR3 region: CASTSGPLSGNTIYF. CDR3 coding DNA: TGTGCCAGCACCTCCGGACCTCTCTCTGGAAACACCATATATTTT. Full variable domain (missing parts from reference TRBV13 and TRBJ1-3): AAGVIQSPRHLIKEKRETATLKCYPIPRHDTVYWYQQGPGQDPQFLISFYEKMQSDKGSIPDRFSAQQFSDYHSELNMSSLELGDSALYFCASTSGPLSGNTIYFGEGSWLTVV.

The rearrangement uses TRBV30 and TRBJ2-7; D remains unclear. This CDR3 is 12 amino acids long. With 0 bases removed from V and 2 bases from J, the gap between germline ends came to 5 bases. Germline CDR1 is GTSNPN and CDR2 is SVGIG (reference sequence). The CDR3 is CAWSVVTYEQYF. CDR3 nucleotides: TGTGCCTGGAGTGTAGTCACCTACGAGCAGTACTTC.

V and J are TRBV14 and TRBJ2-3; D is uncertain. Germline lookup yields CDR1 SGHDN and CDR2 FVKESK. Trimming stripped 0 bases from V and 8 bases from J, with 9 bases between. This CDR3 contains 13 residues. CDR3 protein: CASSQDLASTQYF. The CDR3 region has the DNA TGTGCCAGCAGCCAAGATCTGGCTTCTACGCAGTATTTT.

The chain carries TRBV5-1 and TRBJ2-1; tentative D call: TRBD2 (6 bases). Germline V gives CDR1 SGHRS, CDR2 YFSETQ. The length of the CDR3 is 15 residues. Deletions cut 3 bases from V and 0 bases from J, with 10 bases between. The CDR3, as DNA: TGCGCCAGCAGCTATGGGGGGAGCTCCTACAATGAGCAGTTCTTC. Translation: CASSYGGSSYNEQFF. Supplemented by reference TRBV5-1 and TRBJ2-1, the full variable domain reads KAGVTQTPRYLIKTRGQQVTLSCSPISGHRSVSWYQQTPGQGLQFLFEYFSETQRNKGNFPGRFSGRQFSNSRSEMNVSTLELGDSALYLCASSYGGSSYNEQFFGPGTRLTVL.

Written as DNA, the CDR3 is TGTGCCAGCAGTTCGGGACAGCGGACAGAGTCCCAGCATTTT. Translation gives CASSSGQRTESQHF. The chain uses TRBV6-9 and TRBJ1-5, with 7 bases aligning to TRBD1. CDR1 is MNHGY, CDR2 SVAAGI, per germline. Germline trimming cut 4 bases from V and 11 bases from J; bases unmatched to any gene: 11. This CDR3 is built from 14 residues.

The V call is TRBV2, the J call TRBJ1-2; 8 positions agree with TRBD1. The CDR3 has 14 residues. The germline gives CDR1 SNHLY, CDR2 FYNNEI. V trimming: 3 bases; J trimming: 4 bases; junction bases outside the gene matches: 4. CDR3 protein: CASSEQGAGYGYTF. The CDR3 bases are TGTGCCAGCAGTGAGCAGGGGGCGGGCTATGGCTACACCTTC.

This rearrangement joins TRBV5-3 to TRBJ1-2; D uncertain. TRBV5-3 is sorted into the ORF group, with uncertain function. CDR3 length: 18 residues. The germline V and J ends were trimmed by 4 bases and 1 base, with 23 bases remaining between them. The CDR3 region is CARSLEVESMQFNYGYTF. CDR3 in DNA: TGTGCCAGAAGCCTGGAAGTGGAATCAATGCAATTTAACTATGGCTACACCTTC.

The chain uses TRBV18 and TRBJ1-1; D call uncertain. Trimming pared 6 bases from V and 6 bases from J, leaving 23 bases between. This CDR3 has 16 residues. The germline V gene has CDR1 KGHSH and CDR2 LQKENI. CDR3 amino acids: CASSRTASAQVAEAFF. DNA of the CDR3: TGTGCCAGCTCCCGGACGGCGTCAGCCCAAGTGGCTGAAGCTTTCTTT.

V usage is TRBV7-2 and J usage is TRBJ1-1; D is unresolved. V lost 2 bases and J lost 3, with 4 bases in between. The CDR3 contains 12 residues. The germline gives CDR1 SGHTA, CDR2 FQGNSA. Here the CDR3 DNA reads TGTGCCAGCAGCTTAACGGACACTGAAGCTTTCTTT. Translation gives CASSLTDTEAFF.

The chain carries TRBV2 and TRBJ2-7, with 8 bases aligning to TRBD2. The CDR3 has 14 residues. Germline trimming cut 2 bases from V and 4 bases from J; bases unmatched to any gene: 4. The germline CDR1 and CDR2 sequences are SNHLY and FYNNEI. CDR3 DNA sequence: TGTGCCAGCAGTGAAACGGGACTAGGGTACGAGCAGTACTTC. It encodes CASSETGLGYEQYF.